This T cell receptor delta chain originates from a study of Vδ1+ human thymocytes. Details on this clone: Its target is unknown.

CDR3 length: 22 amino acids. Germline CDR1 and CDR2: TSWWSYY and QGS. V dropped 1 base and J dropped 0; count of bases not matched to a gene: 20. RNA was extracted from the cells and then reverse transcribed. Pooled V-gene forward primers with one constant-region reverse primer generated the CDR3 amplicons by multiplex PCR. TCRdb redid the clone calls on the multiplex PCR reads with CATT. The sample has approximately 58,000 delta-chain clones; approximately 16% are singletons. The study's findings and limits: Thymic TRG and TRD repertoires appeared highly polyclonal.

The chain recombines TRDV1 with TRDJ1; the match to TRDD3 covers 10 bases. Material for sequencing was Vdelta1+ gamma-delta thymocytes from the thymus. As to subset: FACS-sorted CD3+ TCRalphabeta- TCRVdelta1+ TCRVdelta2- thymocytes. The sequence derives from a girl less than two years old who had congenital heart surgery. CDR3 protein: CALGEPQEDGGIRVSYTDKLIF. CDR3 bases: TGTGCTCTTGGGGAACCACAGGAGGATGGGGGGATACGCGTCTCGTACACCGATAAACTCATCTTT.